This T cell receptor beta chain was captured in a study of control samples from healthy donors and cancer patients. Germline V gene lookup returns CDR1 SNHLY and CDR2 FYNNEI. Trimming shortened V by 6 bases and J by 1 base, and 18 bases separated the two germline ends. The CDR3 sequence is 16 residues long. Libraries were prepared by immunoSEQ multiplex PCR; TCRdb keeps only in-frame clonotypes and omits some of them. The sample consists of 60,000 to 95,000 clones, 75% to 90% of them appearing once. The receptor's source is a man over 45 in good health. The chain combines TRBV2 with TRBJ1-1, with D possibly TRBD1 on 5 matching bases. What was sequenced was blood. This chain's CDR3 is CASSGGKAFKNTEAFF. The CDR3 DNA sequence: TGTGCCAGCAGCGGGGGGAAGGCCTTTAAGAACACTGAAGCTTTCTTT.